A single sample is the source of the 10 T cell receptor beta chains below, sequenced in a study of T cell responses to AZD1222 COVID-19 vaccine. Some clones are missing from TCRdb's copy, which holds only in-frame ones; the method was immunoSEQ multiplex PCR. The repertoire consists of 100,000 to 150,000 clones, with roughly 90% occurring once and the leading ten covering around 0.96%. The specimen was peripheral blood, collected on day 0 of AZD1222 vaccination. Receptor source: an adult in good health.

The V call is TRBV14, the J call TRBJ2-3; tentative D call: TRBD2 (5 bases). Germline V gene data show CDR1 as SGHDN and CDR2 as FVKESK. V was clipped by 3 bases and J by 5 bases, with 12 bases between them. CDR3 length: 14 residues. CDR3 nucleotide sequence: TGTGCCAGCAGCCAGAGGGAGACGATAGATACGCAGTATTTT. Its protein product is CASSQRETIDTQYF.

The V gene is TRBV5-1, the J gene TRBJ2-5; D unresolved. The germline V gene has CDR1 SGHRS and CDR2 YFSETQ. The CDR3 sequence is 14 residues long. V was trimmed by 0 bases and J by 5 bases, leaving 11 bases between them. The CDR3 bases are TGCGCCAGCAGCTTGGCCACCCAGGTGGAGACCCAGTACTTC. This sequence encodes CASSLATQVETQYF.

DNA for the CDR3: TGTGCCAGCAGTTACGGACAGGGAAGTGGAAACACCATATATTTT. Amino acid sequence: CASSYGQGSGNTIYF. The chain employs TRBV6-5 and TRBJ1-3, with 8 bases that match TRBD1. J lost 3 bases, V lost 2 bases, and 3 bases had no gene match. The CDR3 totals 15 residues. Germline V gene sequence: CDR1 MNHEY, CDR2 SVGAGI.

This clone was counted between two and nine times. The chain combines TRBV10-3 with TRBJ2-3, with 10 positions matching TRBD1. CDR1 and CDR2 from the germline V gene are ENHRY and SYGVKD. The CDR3 spans 15 residues. V was clipped by 5 bases and J by 4 bases; unmatched bases: 6. DNA for the CDR3: TGTGCCATCAGTAACCGGGACAGGGGATCAGATACGCAGTATTTT. Translated: CAISNRDRGSDTQYF.

The chain couples TRBV7-8 to TRBJ2-3; possibly TRBD1 or TRBD2 for D (5 bases each). V dropped 1 base and J dropped 7 bases, with 12 bases sitting between them. CDR1 is SGHVS and CDR2 is FQNEAQ in the germline V gene. This CDR3 spans 14 amino acids. CDR3 amino acids: CASSLEPGRNTQYF. In DNA, the CDR3 is TGTGCCAGCAGCTTAGAGCCAGGGAGAAATACGCAGTATTTT.

This rearrangement joins TRBV7-3 to TRBJ2-1; D is unresolved. The CDR3 loop spans 12 amino acids. Trimming removed 0 bases at V and 7 bases at J, with 4 bases between. In germline, CDR1 is SGHTA, CDR2 FQGTGA. This CDR3 reads CASSLTGNEQFF. CDR3 in DNA: TGTGCCAGCAGCTTAACAGGGAATGAGCAGTTCTTC.

This chain connects TRBV7-3 to TRBJ2-7; D is tentatively TRBD1 or TRBD2 (5 bases each). CDR1 and CDR2 from the germline V gene are SGHTA and FQGTGA. This CDR3 is built from 14 residues. V lost 5 bases to trimming and J lost 3 bases, with 14 bases between them. The CDR3 sequence is CASSPGTSDYEQYF. The CDR3 region has the DNA TGTGCCAGCAGCCCGGGGACCTCGGACTACGAGCAGTACTTC.

V is TRBV28 and J is TRBJ1-2; 9 positions agree with TRBD1. The junction had 19 bases not matched to a gene; V was cut back by 3 bases and J by 8 bases. This CDR3 has 18 residues. Per the germline V gene, CDR1 is MDHEN and CDR2 is SYDVKM. CDR3 bases: TGTGCCAGCAGTTTTAATAAGTTGGGACAGGGACCTATTGACGGCTACACCTTC. Translation gives CASSFNKLGQGPIDGYTF.

The V gene is TRBV2, the J gene TRBJ1-2; D not certain. The length of the CDR3 is 13 residues. V was pared by 2 bases and J by 7 bases, with 11 bases between. Germline V gene data show CDR1 as SNHLY and CDR2 as FYNNEI. The CDR3 nucleotides read TGTGCCAGCAGTGAAATTTTTTCTTTTGGCTACACCTTC. Its translation is CASSEIFSFGYTF.

The CDR3 reads CASSLTRRLNTEAFF. In nucleotides, the CDR3 is TGTGCCAGCAGCTTAACAAGGCGGTTGAACACTGAAGCTTTCTTT. This chain joins TRBV7-3 and TRBJ1-1; D remains unclear. The CDR3 runs to 15 residues. V dropped 0 bases and J dropped 0 bases, with 8 bases sitting between them. The V gene's germline CDR1 is SGHTA and CDR2 FQGTGA.